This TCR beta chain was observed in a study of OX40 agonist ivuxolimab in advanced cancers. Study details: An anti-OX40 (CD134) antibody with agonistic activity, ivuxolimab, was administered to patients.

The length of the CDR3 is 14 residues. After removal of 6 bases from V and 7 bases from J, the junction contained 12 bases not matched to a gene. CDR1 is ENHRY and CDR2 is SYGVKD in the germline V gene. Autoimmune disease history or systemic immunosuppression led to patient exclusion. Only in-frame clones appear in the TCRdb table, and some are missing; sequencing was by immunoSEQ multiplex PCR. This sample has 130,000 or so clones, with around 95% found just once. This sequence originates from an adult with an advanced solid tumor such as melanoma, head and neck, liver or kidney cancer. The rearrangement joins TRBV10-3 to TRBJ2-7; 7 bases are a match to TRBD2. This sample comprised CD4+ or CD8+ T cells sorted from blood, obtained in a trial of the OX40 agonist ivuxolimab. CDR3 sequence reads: CAISPGGSTWEQYF. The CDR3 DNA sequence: TGTGCCATCAGCCCCGGGGGGAGCACTTGGGAGCAGTACTTC.